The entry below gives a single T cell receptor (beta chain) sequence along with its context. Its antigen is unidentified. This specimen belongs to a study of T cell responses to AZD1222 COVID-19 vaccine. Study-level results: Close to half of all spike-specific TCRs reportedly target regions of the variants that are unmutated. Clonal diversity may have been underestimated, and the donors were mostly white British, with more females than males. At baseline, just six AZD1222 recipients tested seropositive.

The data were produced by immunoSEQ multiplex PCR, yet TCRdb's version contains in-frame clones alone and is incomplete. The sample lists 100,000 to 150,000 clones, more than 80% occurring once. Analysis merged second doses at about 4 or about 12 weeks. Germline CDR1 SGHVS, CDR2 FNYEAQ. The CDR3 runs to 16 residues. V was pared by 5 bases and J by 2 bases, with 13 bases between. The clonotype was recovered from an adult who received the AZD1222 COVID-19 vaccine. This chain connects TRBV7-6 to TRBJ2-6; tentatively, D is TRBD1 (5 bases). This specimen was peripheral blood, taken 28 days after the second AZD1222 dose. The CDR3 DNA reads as TGTGCCAGCAGCGAGGATCTAGGGGCTGGGGCCAACGTCCTGACTTTC. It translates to CASSEDLGAGANVLTF.